This paragraph covers one T cell receptor beta chain sequence. It has no known antigen specificity. The sample belongs to a study of synovial regulatory T cells in juvenile arthritis (dated by TCRdb to between 2015 and 2017). With respect to the entire study: Among the sequenced patients, three were classified as therapy-naive, methotrexate plus infliximab was given to one, methotrexate was given to six, and treatment information was unavailable for one. The study compared the TCRbeta CDR3 repertoires of blood iaTreg cells, other blood Treg cells and synovial fluid Treg cells taken from matched patient samples. TCR repertoire comparisons included Treg and Teff subsets from some ten JIA patients with active disease. Effector T cell subsets were also sequenced in this cohort for comparisons, but the Treg dataset alone covers only blood and synovial fluid Treg cells.

TCR repertoires were obtained from 11 juvenile idiopathic arthritis patients with active disease who had not reached inactive disease, of whom 3 were polyarticular and 8 were oligoarticular. The TCR-sequenced patients had a median age of roughly 10 years (range 2.4-22.9) and median disease duration of around 7 years (range 0.2-19.1). The samples used for TCR repertoire analysis were collected at two centres in Italy. Peripheral blood mononuclear cells were isolated by Histopaque-1077 density gradient and cryopreserved in roughly 90% FCS with about 10% DMSO. CDR1 and CDR2 (ENHRY, SYGVKD) derive from the germline V gene. The CDR3 runs 14 residues from the cysteine to the phenylalanine. The DNA is unrecorded. Library generation was performed with the immunoSEQ multiplex PCR assay. Adaptive Biotechnologies carried out the TCRbeta CDR3 sequencing. The study's processing was this. To assess repertoire similarity, the researchers used the Chao-modified Jaccard index along with median clonotype overlap taken from 200 random subsamples at equal sample size. The similarity analyses were run on either productive nucleotide sequences or amino acid sequences translated in silico. Hierarchical clustering with single linkage and t-SNE based on Chao-modified Jaccard distances were applied for the comparison of repertoires. Repertoire diversity was quantified with the Renyi index, after sample size normalisation, across a range of alpha values. TCRdb stores this immuneACCESS table with in-frame sequences only. Part of the clones is absent; in the studies checked, under half of the shortfall reflects unresolved V genes, and no reason is known for the rest. Clone size and the V and J calls come from that table; the DNA yielded D and trimming. The data table for this sample lists 9,500 to 10,000 clones. The ten largest clones represent roughly 0.7% of the sample.

Study-wide findings and limitations: iaTreg TCR repertoires were largely private across patients and partially overlapped with synovial Teff and blood CPL repertoires. TCR diversity was lower in blood iaTreg cells than in other blood Treg cells, which is consistent with antigen-driven expansion. Synovial Treg cells shared more CDR3 sequences with iaTreg cells than with other blood Treg cells; Chao-Jaccard similarity confirmed closer relation.

This TCR was sampled from a donor aged 2-35 years with juvenile idiopathic arthritis. Sequenced input: Treg cells from blood. The cell subset or site label on this specimen signifies: remaining (HLA-DR-negative) circulating blood Treg cells. The sequence is built from TRBV10-3 and TRBJ2-7; TCRdb returns TRBD2, unconfirmable since there is no DNA. The CDR3 is CAISESTSGYEQYF.